These 13 T cell receptor beta chains originate from one sample sequenced in a study of post-analysis software for immune sequencing data. Study-wide points: Elevated frequency relative to controls characterized 4 or 5 TRBV segments in patients, TRBV5-6, TRBV5-1 and TRBV20-1 among them.

These receptors' targets are unknown. cDNA libraries of TCR beta carried unique molecular identifiers. TCRdb re-called the PCR reads with MiXCR, one entry per CDR3 protein. Of 750,000 to 950,000 distinct CDR3 sequences in the sample, around 42% are singletons; the top ten hold roughly 4.4%. Sequencing input: blood. The receptor source for this set is a girl between 5 and 17 years old with multiple sclerosis.

The chain links TRBV20-1 to TRBJ1-5; D perhaps matches TRBD1 (5 bases). In germline, CDR1 is DFQATT, CDR2 SNEGSKA (reference sequence). Trimming stripped 6 bases from V and 4 bases from J, with 16 bases between. The CDR3 is 14 amino acids. The CDR3 protein is CSAPRGGGNQPQHF. Written as DNA, the CDR3 is TGCAGTGCCCCCCGGGGCGGTGGGAATCAGCCCCAGCATTTT.

The genes are TRBV11-1 and TRBJ2-1, with D tentatively TRBD2 (6 bases). The germline CDR1 and CDR2 sequences are SGHAT and FQDESV (reference sequence). The germline V and J ends were trimmed by 5 bases and 8 bases, with 16 bases remaining between them. The CDR3 has 14 residues. The CDR3 DNA is TGTGCCAGCAGCCCAAGGGTACTAGCCGATGAGCAGTTCTTC. Translation gives CASSPRVLADEQFF.

The rearrangement uses TRBV10-2 and TRBJ2-7; weak D call: TRBD2 (5 bases). CDR3 length: 12 residues. The V gene lost 6 bases and the J gene lost 0 bases, with 6 bases spanning the gap. The V gene's germline CDR1 is WSHSY and CDR2 SAAADI. DNA for the CDR3: TGCGCCAGCAGGACTACCTCCTACGAGCAGTACTTC. Amino acid sequence: CASRTTSYEQYF.

The DNA for the CDR3 is TGTGCCATCAGTGAGAGGGGGGTCTCCTACAATGAGCAGTTCTTC. It yields the protein CAISERGVSYNEQFF. The chain joins TRBV10-3 to TRBJ2-1; the D gene could be TRBD1 or TRBD2 (6 bases each). The CDR3 is made up of 15 amino acids. CDR1 and CDR2 from the germline V gene are ENHRY and SYGVKD. Deletions cut 2 bases from V and 0 bases from J, with 8 bases between.

The table lists this clonotype with a few counts. This rearrangement joins TRBV12-3 or TRBV12-4 to TRBJ1-2, with D unresolved. CDR3 length equals 12 residues. Trimming took off 5 bases at V and 8 bases at J, with 12 bases between the two ends. The CDR3 bases are TGTGCCAGCAGTCCGGCGACCGGAGGCTACACCTTC. Protein product: CASSPATGGYTF.

In this sample, this clonotype turned up once. V and J are TRBV5-1 and TRBJ1-2; 9 nucleotides agree with TRBD1. The CDR3 spans 14 residues. J lost 4 bases, V lost 3 bases, and 4 bases had no gene match. CDR1 is SGHRS, CDR2 YFSETQ, per germline. The CDR3 here is CASSWTGAAYGYTF. The CDR3 DNA reads TGCGCCAGCAGCTGGACAGGGGCCGCCTATGGCTACACCTTC.

The chain employs TRBV5-1 and TRBJ2-3, with 13 positions matching TRBD2. The CDR3 has 16 residues. The J segment lost 3 bases and the V segment lost 4 bases, leaving 5 bases of the junction unmatched. The germline V gene has CDR1 SGHRS and CDR2 YFSETQ. The CDR3 DNA sequence: TGCGCCAGCAGCCCACAGACTAGCGGGGGGACAGATACGCAGTATTTT. This gives the protein CASSPQTSGGTDTQYF.

The chain combines TRBV12-3 or TRBV12-4 with TRBJ2-3; no clear D. This CDR3 is 16 amino acids long. The V end lost 4 bases, the J end lost 4 bases, and 18 bases lay between the germline ends. CDR3 in DNA: TGTGCCAGCAGTTCCCGGAGCCGAGTTGCCGCAGATACGCAGTATTTT. This codes for CASSSRSRVAADTQYF.

The chain uses TRBV6-6 and TRBJ1-5; D ambiguous. The ends were cut back, 5 bases at V and 3 bases at J, with 17 bases in the middle. The CDR3 runs to 16 residues. CDR1 is MNHNY and CDR2 is SVGAGI in the germline V gene (reference sequence). The CDR3 sequence is CASSPRTVTINQPQHF. The CDR3 coding sequence is TGTGCCAGCAGTCCGAGGACGGTGACCATCAATCAGCCCCAGCATTTT.

The V and J genes are TRBV7-9 and TRBJ1-2; 11 nucleotides line up with TRBD1. J was trimmed by 0 bases and V by 5 bases; bases with no gene match: 8. The CDR3 runs 17 residues. Germline CDR1 SEHNR, CDR2 FQNEAQ (reference sequence). The CDR3 reads CASSLPPGQGANYGYTF. CDR3 nucleotides: TGTGCCAGCAGCCTCCCCCCGGGACAGGGGGCTAACTATGGCTACACCTTC.

This clonotype came up once. The chain links TRBV25-1 to TRBJ1-2; unclear D gene. The CDR3 has 11 amino acids. The germline CDR1 and CDR2 sequences are MGHDK and SYGVNS. V dropped 4 bases and J dropped 7 bases, with 7 bases sitting between them. The CDR3 coding sequence is TGTGCCAGCAGTGTAGGAGCTGGCTACACCTTC. Translating gives CASSVGAGYTF.

The chain carries TRBV21-1 and TRBJ1-2; the listed D gene, TRBD1, was not tested against the DNA. TRBV21-1 is annotated as a pseudogene. The CDR3 runs 16 residues. In DNA, the CDR3 is TGTGCTAGCAGCAAAGCGCAAAACAGGGTTAACTATGGCTACACCTTC. Translation gives CASSKAQNRVNYGYTF.

The V call is TRBV5-1, the J call TRBJ2-7; 11 nucleotides align to TRBD2. The CDR3 covers 15 residues. The germline V gene encodes CDR1 SGHRS and CDR2 YFSETQ. The V segment lost 4 bases and the J segment 6 bases; nucleotides outside the gene matches: 9. The CDR3 DNA reads TGCGCCAGCAGCAGTACTAGCGGGAGCTACGCCGAGCAGTACTTC. Translating it yields CASSSTSGSYAEQYF.